This T cell receptor (beta chain) was sequenced in a study of a mutant IDH1 vaccine in newly diagnosed glioma. This CDR3 is 14 amino acids long. V lost 8 bases, J lost 0 bases, and 11 bases lay in between. Germline V gives CDR1 MNHEY, CDR2 SVGAGI. Study results and caveats: Vaccine-induced immune responses were detected in roughly 93% of patients. Pseudoprogression seemingly bore no relation to changes in top peripheral T cell clonotypes.

Comments on this clone: Its antigen is not known.

TCRdb's copy holds only in-frame clones and misses some; the assay was immunoSEQ multiplex PCR. This table has approximately 67,000 clones, about four fifths appearing once. The time point was: baseline, week 1 (first vaccination visit). Regarding treatment: pre-vaccination baseline after standard-of-care therapy. The clonotype comes from a woman aged 18-29 years with glioma. Some clones in this sample may be carry-over from other donors' samples. Sequenced material: peripheral blood mononuclear cells (PBMCs), taken from a glioma patient treated with radiotherapy, temozolomide or both. This chain joins TRBV6-5 and TRBJ1-5; D is uncertain. CDR3 sequence reads: CASRRGNSNQPQHF. The CDR3 DNA is TGTGCCAGCCGGCGAGGAAATAGCAATCAGCCCCAGCATTTT.